The table lists the clone carrying this T cell receptor beta chain with a count of one. Sequencing used immunoSEQ multiplex PCR; TCRdb keeps in-frame clones, though not all of them. Among 50,000 to 75,000 clones listed, about 90% were seen once. The data were obtained in a study of T cells in localized non-small cell lung cancer. V was clipped by 6 bases and J by 2 bases, with 14 bases between them. Germline loops: CDR1 WSHSY, CDR2 SAAADI. The CDR3 runs to 14 residues. The starting material was peripheral blood, obtained before any cancer treatment. The gene calls are TRBV10-2 and TRBJ2-7; D may be TRBD1 (6 bases). This clonotype originated in a man aged 40 to 70 with stage I squamous cell lung carcinoma. CDR3 in amino acids: CASRDSRGTYEQYF. The CDR3 coding sequence is TGCGCCAGCAGAGATTCGAGGGGGACCTACGAGCAGTACTTC.